The clone carrying this TCR beta chain was seen only a few times. Primers: 60 Vbeta forward and 13 Jbeta reverse. Sequencing was performed with immunoSEQ multiplex PCR; in TCRdb, only in-frame clones are kept and a portion is missing. The sample lists more than 140,000 clones; 75% were seen once. The sample is drawn from a study of cytomegalovirus exposure and HLA in healthy donors. Trimming pared 5 bases from V and 0 bases from J, leaving 5 bases between. This CDR3 region has 12 residues. Germline V gene data show CDR1 as SGHRS and CDR2 as YFSETQ. The sequenced material came from PBMCs. The TCR was taken from a middle-aged man in good health and CMV-seronegative. The V gene is TRBV5-1, the J gene TRBJ1-1; no clear D gene. The CDR3: CASRLMNTEAFF. CDR3 bases: TGCGCCAGCAGGTTAATGAACACTGAAGCTTTCTTT.